This entry lists 20 T cell receptor beta chains sequenced from one sample in a study of blood T cell repertoires in COVID-19. The table came from immunoSEQ multiplex PCR; TCRdb's copy has only in-frame clones and leaves some out. The table records under 200,000 clones, around 89% of them present only once. The sequenced material came from PBMCs or T cells enriched from blood (not recorded which). The receptors come from a woman aged 50 to 65 who had recovered from COVID-19.

This clone was seen once. The chain couples TRBV27 to TRBJ2-2; a possible D gene is TRBD2 (5 bases). Germline lookup yields CDR1 MNHEY and CDR2 SMNVEV (reference sequence). V dropped 2 bases and J dropped 4 bases, with 23 bases sitting between them. This CDR3 has 19 residues. CDR3 amino acids: CASSLPPPSRGQITGELFF. The CDR3 coding sequence is TGTGCCAGCAGTTTACCCCCCCCGAGTCGCGGGCAGATCACCGGGGAGCTGTTTTTT.

The chain couples TRBV7-3 to TRBJ1-2; unclear D gene. V shed 3 bases and J shed 1 base, with 6 bases lying between them. Germline V gene lookup returns CDR1 SGHTA and CDR2 FQGTGA. The CDR3 has 13 amino acids. CDR3 sequence reads: CASSLTNNYGYTF. CDR3 DNA: TGTGCCAGCAGCTTGACAAATAACTATGGCTACACCTTC.

The chain joins TRBV7-3 to TRBJ2-3; a weak D match, TRBD1 (6 bases). The germline CDR1 and CDR2 sequences are SGHTA and FQGTGA. Trimming left V 4 bases short and J 0 bases short, with 11 bases between. This CDR3 has 15 residues. In DNA, the CDR3 is TGTGCCAGCAGCTACGACAGGATTAGCACAGATACGCAGTATTTT. Protein product: CASSYDRISTDTQYF.

This rearrangement joins TRBV7-2 to TRBJ2-3; D is perhaps TRBD2 (7 bases). Trimming removed 1 base from V and 2 bases from J, with 13 bases in between. This CDR3 is 16 amino acids long. CDR1 is SGHTA, CDR2 FQGNSA, per germline. The CDR3 loop is CASSLVGGGNTDTQYF. For the CDR3, the DNA is TGTGCCAGCAGCTTAGTAGGGGGGGGGAACACAGATACGCAGTATTTT.

This clone turned up a few times. V and J are TRBV27 and TRBJ2-6, with a possible D match to TRBD1 (6 bases). Germline V CDR1 and CDR2: MNHEY, SMNVEV (reference sequence). Trimming left V 0 bases short and J 0 bases short, with 9 bases between. CDR3 length equals 17 residues. The DNA for the CDR3 is TGTGCCAGCAGTTTATCGGGGACACACTCTGGGGCCAACGTCCTGACTTTC. Residues: CASSLSGTHSGANVLTF.

This chain links TRBV7-6 with TRBJ1-1; D gene unclear. The germline V and J ends were trimmed by 2 bases and 8 bases, with 9 bases remaining between them. The CDR3 spans 12 residues. Germline-derived CDR1 and CDR2 are SGHVS and FNYEAQ. Here the CDR3 DNA reads TGTGCCAGCAGCTTATGGGGAGCGGAAGCTTTCTTT. Encoded protein: CASSLWGAEAFF.

The CDR3 sequence: CASSLLRGGEQYF. The CDR3 bases are TGTGCCAGCAGCTTGTTACGAGGAGGCGAGCAGTACTTC. V usage is TRBV7-6 and J usage is TRBJ2-7; the D gene is possibly TRBD2 (5 bases). The CDR3 sequence is 13 residues long. Trimming left V 3 bases short and J 6 bases short, with 12 bases between. CDR1 SGHVS and CDR2 FNYEAQ come from the germline V gene.

This chain uses TRBV19 with TRBJ1-1; D is possibly TRBD1 (6 bases). V gave up 1 base and J gave up 5 bases, with 8 bases separating them. Germline CDR1 reads LNHDA; CDR2 reads SQIVND (reference sequence). The CDR3 contains 13 residues. CDR3 nucleotide sequence: TGTGCCAGTAGTATAGTGAGGGGGACTGAAGCTTTCTTT. Its protein product is CASSIVRGTEAFF.

The genes are TRBV19 and TRBJ2-2, with D maybe TRBD2 (5 bases). Between the trimmed V and J ends, which lost 0 bases and 5 bases, there was a span of 13 bases. The CDR3 is 16 amino acids. The germline gives CDR1 LNHDA, CDR2 SQIVND (reference sequence). The CDR3 DNA is TGTGCCAGTAGTATAGATTCTAGCCGAAGGACCGGGGAGCTGTTTTTT. Residues: CASSIDSSRRTGELFF. The full variable domain, its missing parts supplied by reference TRBV19 and TRBJ2-2, is DGGITQSPKYLFRKEGQNVTLSCEQNLNHDAMYWYRQDPGQGLRLIYYSQIVNDFQKGDIAEGYSVSREKKESFPLTVTSAQKNPTAFYLCASSIDSSRRTGELFFGEGSRLTVL.

This sequence joins TRBV3-1 (or the pseudogene TRBV3-2) and TRBJ2-2; 7 bases map to TRBD2. Trimming cost V 2 bases and J 7 bases; bases outside gene matches: 13. Germline V gene sequence: CDR1 LGHDT, CDR2 YNNKEL (reference sequence). The CDR3 extends over 17 amino acids. CDR3 nucleotides: TGTGCCAGCAGCCAATCGAACGGGGGGACGCAGAGCGGGGAGCTGTTTTTT. Translated, it gives CASSQSNGGTQSGELFF.

The V and J genes are TRBV27 and TRBJ2-2; D is perhaps TRBD2 (6 bases). In germline, CDR1 is MNHEY, CDR2 SMNVEV (reference sequence). The CDR3 runs 16 residues. Trimming stripped 4 bases from V and 4 bases from J, with 16 bases between. As DNA, the CDR3 is TGTGCCAGCAGTTCCCCGGGGTGGAGGGGCACCGGGGAGCTGTTTTTT. Its translation: CASSSPGWRGTGELFF.

The V and J genes are TRBV3-1 (or the pseudogene TRBV3-2) and TRBJ2-7; 10 nucleotides align to TRBD2. Germline values: CDR1 LGHDT, CDR2 YNNKEL (reference sequence). V trimming: 1 base; J trimming: 6 bases; junction bases outside the gene matches: 9. The length of the CDR3 is 16 residues. The CDR3 DNA reads as TGTGCCAGCAGCCAAGTTCATTGGGCTAGCGGGGGCGAGCAGTACTTC. Translation: CASSQVHWASGGEQYF.

The V and J genes are TRBV5-1 and TRBJ2-3; TRBD1 matches 7 bases. The ends lost 3 bases at V and 0 bases at J; junction bases unmatched: 10. Germline-derived CDR1 and CDR2 are SGHRS and YFSETQ. The CDR3 totals 17 residues. CDR3 nucleotide sequence: TGCGCCAGCAGCTCACGACCGACAGGGAAAAGCACAGATACGCAGTATTTT. Amino acid sequence: CASSSRPTGKSTDTQYF.

The chain couples TRBV5-1 to TRBJ2-3; 12 nucleotides agree with TRBD2. V dropped 2 bases and J dropped 2; count of bases not matched to a gene: 9. The length of the CDR3 is 18 residues. Germline V CDR1 and CDR2: SGHRS, YFSETQ. The CDR3 here is CASSLPSSGGATTDTQYF. DNA for the CDR3: TGCGCCAGCAGCTTACCGTCTAGCGGGGGGGCCACCACAGATACGCAGTATTTT.

The rearrangement uses TRBV12-3 or TRBV12-4 and TRBJ1-2; 8 bases fit TRBD1. The V and J ends lost 6 bases and 4 bases, in that order; junction bases with no gene match: 4. CDR3 size: 13 residues. CDR3 sequence (DNA): TGTGCCAGCAGCCCCGACAGGGGCTATGGCTACACCTTC. Its translation: CASSPDRGYGYTF.

V is TRBV4-1 and J is TRBJ2-1; TRBD2 matches at 12 bases. The V and J ends lost 2 bases and 6 bases, in that order; junction bases with no gene match: 5. The CDR3 loop spans 16 amino acids. Germline V lookup: CDR1 MGHRA, CDR2 YSYEKL. The CDR3 nucleotides are TGCGCCAGCAGCCAAATCCTAGCGGGGGGGCGCAATGAGCAGTTCTTC. It translates to CASSQILAGGRNEQFF.

The gene calls are TRBV7-2 and TRBJ2-7, with 7 bases matching TRBD1. The CDR3 length is 16 residues. The germline V gene has CDR1 SGHTA and CDR2 FQGNSA. V was pared by 5 bases and J by 4 bases, with 14 bases of the junction left unmatched. Here the CDR3 DNA reads TGTGCCAGCAGCCGGACAGGAGAATTAATAGGATACGAGCAGTACTTC. Amino acid sequence: CASSRTGELIGYEQYF.

The J gene is TRBJ2-2, the V gene TRBV3-1 (or the pseudogene TRBV3-2), with 7 bases that match TRBD2. There are 15 residues in the CDR3. The germline CDR1 and CDR2 sequences are LGHDT and YNNKEL (reference sequence). With 6 bases clipped from V and 0 bases from J, the junction kept 4 bases outside the gene matches. The CDR3 DNA sequence: TGTGCCAGCAGGGCCGGGGGGTCGAACACCGGGGAGCTGTTTTTT. As protein: CASRAGGSNTGELFF.

This chain uses TRBV19 with TRBJ1-5; TRBD1 is a possible D gene (5 bases). CDR3 size: 15 residues. CDR1 and CDR2 (germline): LNHDA, SQIVND (reference sequence). The V end was cut by 5 bases, the J end by 4 bases, with 15 bases between. The CDR3 DNA reads TGTGCCAGTAGTTCCCTCGCGGCAGGGAATCAGCCCCAGCATTTT. Translation gives CASSSLAAGNQPQHF. Supplemented by reference TRBV19 and TRBJ1-5, the full variable domain reads DGGITQSPKYLFRKEGQNVTLSCEQNLNHDAMYWYRQDPGQGLRLIYYSQIVNDFQKGDIAEGYSVSREKKESFPLTVTSAQKNPTAFYLCASSSLAAGNQPQHFGDGTRLSIL.

The rearrangement joins TRBV7-3 to TRBJ2-1, with TRBD2 matching 8 bases. This CDR3 contains 16 residues. Germline loops: CDR1 SGHTA, CDR2 FQGTGA. With 2 bases clipped from V and 5 bases from J, the junction kept 8 bases outside the gene matches. The CDR3 DNA sequence: TGTGCCAGCAGCTTACAGACTAGCGCGGGGCACAATGAGCAGTTCTTC. This codes for CASSLQTSAGHNEQFF.